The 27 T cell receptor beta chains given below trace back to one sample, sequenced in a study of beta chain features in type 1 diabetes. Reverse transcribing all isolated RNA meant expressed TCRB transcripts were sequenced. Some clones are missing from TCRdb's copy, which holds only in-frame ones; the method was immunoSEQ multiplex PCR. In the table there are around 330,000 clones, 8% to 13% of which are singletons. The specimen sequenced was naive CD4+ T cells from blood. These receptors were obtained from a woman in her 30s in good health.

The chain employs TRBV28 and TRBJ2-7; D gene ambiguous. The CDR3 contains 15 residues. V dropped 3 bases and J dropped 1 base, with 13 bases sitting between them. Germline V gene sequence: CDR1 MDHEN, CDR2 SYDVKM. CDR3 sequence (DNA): TGTGCCAGCAGTTTCCCAGGCCCCGCTTCCTACGAGCAGTACTTC. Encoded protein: CASSFPGPASYEQYF.

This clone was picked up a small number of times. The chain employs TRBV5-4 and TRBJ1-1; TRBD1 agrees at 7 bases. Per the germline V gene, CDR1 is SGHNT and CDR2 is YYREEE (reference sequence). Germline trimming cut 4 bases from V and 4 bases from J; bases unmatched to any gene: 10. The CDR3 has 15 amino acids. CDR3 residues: CASSPTSTGPTEAFF. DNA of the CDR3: TGTGCCAGCAGCCCCACTTCGACAGGGCCCACTGAAGCTTTCTTT. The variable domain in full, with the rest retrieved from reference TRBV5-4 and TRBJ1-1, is ETGVTQSPTHLIKTRGQQVTLRCSSQSGHNTVSWYQQALGQGPQFIFQYYREEENGRGNFPPRFSGLQFPNYSSELNVNALELDDSALYLCASSPTSTGPTEAFFGQGTRLTVV.

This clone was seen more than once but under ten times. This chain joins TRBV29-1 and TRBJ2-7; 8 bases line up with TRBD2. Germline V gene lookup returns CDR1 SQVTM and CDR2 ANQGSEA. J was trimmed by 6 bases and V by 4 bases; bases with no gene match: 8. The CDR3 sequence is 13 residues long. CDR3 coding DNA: TGCAGCGTTGGTCTCGGGACTAGTCGCGAGCAGTACTTC. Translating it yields CSVGLGTSREQYF.

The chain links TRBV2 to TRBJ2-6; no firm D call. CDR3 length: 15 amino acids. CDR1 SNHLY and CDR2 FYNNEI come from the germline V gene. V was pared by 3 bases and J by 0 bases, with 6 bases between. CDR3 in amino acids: CASSDGFSGANVLTF. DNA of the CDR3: TGTGCCAGCAGTGACGGTTTCTCTGGGGCCAACGTCCTGACTTTC. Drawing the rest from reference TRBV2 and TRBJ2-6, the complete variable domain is EPEVTQTPSHQVTQMGQEVILRCVPISNHLYFYWYRQILGQKVEFLVSFYNNEISEKSEIFDDQFSVERPDGSNFTLKIRSTKLEDSAMYFCASSDGFSGANVLTFGAGSRLTVL.

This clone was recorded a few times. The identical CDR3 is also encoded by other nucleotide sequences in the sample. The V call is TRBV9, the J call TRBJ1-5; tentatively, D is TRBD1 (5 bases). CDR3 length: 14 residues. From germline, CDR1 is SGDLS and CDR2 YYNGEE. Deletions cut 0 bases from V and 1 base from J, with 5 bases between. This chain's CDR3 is CASSVEGSNQPQHF. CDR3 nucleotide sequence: TGTGCCAGCAGCGTAGAGGGGAGCAATCAGCCCCAGCATTTT.

The CDR3 here is CASGPGQPETQYF. CDR3 nucleotides: TGTGCTAGTGGCCCAGGACAGCCAGAGACCCAGTACTTC. J is TRBJ2-5 and V is TRBV12-5, with a possible D match to TRBD1 (6 bases). Germline V gene data show CDR1 as LGHNT and CDR2 as FRNRAP. V was trimmed by 6 bases and J by 4 bases, leaving 12 bases between them. This CDR3 has 13 amino acids.

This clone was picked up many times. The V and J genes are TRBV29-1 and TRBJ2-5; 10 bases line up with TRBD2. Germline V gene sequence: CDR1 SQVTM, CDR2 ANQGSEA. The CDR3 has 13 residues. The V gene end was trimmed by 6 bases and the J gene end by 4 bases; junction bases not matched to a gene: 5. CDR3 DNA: TGCAGCGTGCCAGCGGGAGGGCCAGAGACCCAGTACTTC. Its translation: CSVPAGGPETQYF.

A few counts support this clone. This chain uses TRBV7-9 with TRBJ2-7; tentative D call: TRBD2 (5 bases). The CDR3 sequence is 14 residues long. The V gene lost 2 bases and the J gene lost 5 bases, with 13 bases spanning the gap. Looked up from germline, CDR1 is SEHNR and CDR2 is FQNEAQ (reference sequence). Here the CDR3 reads CASSLSGRVDEQYF. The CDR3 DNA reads TGTGCCAGCAGCTTAAGTGGGCGGGTTGACGAGCAGTACTTC. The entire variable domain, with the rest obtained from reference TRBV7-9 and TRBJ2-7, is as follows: DTGVSQNPRHKITKRGQNVTFRCDPISEHNRLYWYRQTLGQGPEFLTYFQNEAQLEKSRLLSDRFSAERPKGSFSTLEIQRTEQGDSAMYLCASSLSGRVDEQYFGPGTRLTVT.

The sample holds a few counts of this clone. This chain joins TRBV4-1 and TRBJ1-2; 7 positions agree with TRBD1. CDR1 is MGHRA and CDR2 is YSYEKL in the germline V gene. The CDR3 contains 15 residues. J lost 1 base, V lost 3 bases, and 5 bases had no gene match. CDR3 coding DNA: TGCGCCAGCAGCCAGGACAGGAGCCTTAACTATGGCTACACCTTC. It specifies CASSQDRSLNYGYTF.

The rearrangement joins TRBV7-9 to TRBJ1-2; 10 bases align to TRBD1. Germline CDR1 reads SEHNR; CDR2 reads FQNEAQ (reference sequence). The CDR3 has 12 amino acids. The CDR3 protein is CLTGGVNYGYTF. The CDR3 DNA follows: TGTCTGACAGGGGGCGTAAACTATGGCTACACCTTC.

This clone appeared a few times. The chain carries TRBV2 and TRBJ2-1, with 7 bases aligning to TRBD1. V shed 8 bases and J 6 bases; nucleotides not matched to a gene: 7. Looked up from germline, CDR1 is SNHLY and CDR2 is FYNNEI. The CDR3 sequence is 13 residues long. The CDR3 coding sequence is TGTGCCAGCCGGGACAGCCGAACCAATGAGCAGTTCTTC. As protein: CASRDSRTNEQFF.

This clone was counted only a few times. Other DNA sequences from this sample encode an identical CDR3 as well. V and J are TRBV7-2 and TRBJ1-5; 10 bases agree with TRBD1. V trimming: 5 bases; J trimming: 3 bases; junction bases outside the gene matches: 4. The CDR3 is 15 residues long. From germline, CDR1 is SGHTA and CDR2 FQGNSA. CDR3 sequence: CASSLGQGNNQPQHF. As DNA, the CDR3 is TGTGCCAGCAGCCTGGGACAGGGGAACAATCAGCCCCAGCATTTT.

DNA of the CDR3: TGTGCCAGCAGCCAAAAGGCCCGTCGGACAGGGAGTGAGGGAGATACGCAGTATTTT. It is translated as CASSQKARRTGSEGDTQYF. The V and J genes are TRBV4-2 and TRBJ2-3; 8 bases fit TRBD1. V lost 2 bases, J lost 5 bases, and 18 bases stayed unmatched. Germline V gene data show CDR1 as LGHNA and CDR2 as YNFKEQ. The CDR3 runs to 19 residues.

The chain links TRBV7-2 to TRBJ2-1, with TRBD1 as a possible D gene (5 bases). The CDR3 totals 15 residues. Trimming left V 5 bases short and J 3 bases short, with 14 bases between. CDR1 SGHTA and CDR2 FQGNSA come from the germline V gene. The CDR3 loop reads CASSPPGHNYNEQFF. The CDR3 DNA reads TGTGCCAGCAGCCCCCCCGGACACAACTACAATGAGCAGTTCTTC.

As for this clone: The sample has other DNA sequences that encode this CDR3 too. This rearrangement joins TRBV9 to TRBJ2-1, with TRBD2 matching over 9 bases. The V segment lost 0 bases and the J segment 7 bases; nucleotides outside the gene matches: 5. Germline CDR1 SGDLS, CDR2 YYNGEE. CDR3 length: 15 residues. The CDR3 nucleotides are TGTGCCAGCAGCGTAGGATTAGCGGGAGTGAATGAGCAGTTCTTC. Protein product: CASSVGLAGVNEQFF.

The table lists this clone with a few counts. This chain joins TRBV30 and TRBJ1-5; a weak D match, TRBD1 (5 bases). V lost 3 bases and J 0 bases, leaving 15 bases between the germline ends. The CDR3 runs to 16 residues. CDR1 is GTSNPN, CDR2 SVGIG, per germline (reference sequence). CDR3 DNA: TGTGCCTGGAGCACTAGGGGACTGGATAGCAATCAGCCCCAGCATTTT. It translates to CAWSTRGLDSNQPQHF.

DNA for the CDR3: TGTGCCTGGAGTAGAAACCGGGACACTGAAGCTTTCTTT. As protein: CAWSRNRDTEAFF. J is TRBJ1-1 and V is TRBV30; no definite D call. Germline lookup yields CDR1 GTSNPN and CDR2 SVGIG (reference sequence). CDR3 length: 13 amino acids. Trimming took 2 bases from V and 3 from J, leaving 10 bases between them.

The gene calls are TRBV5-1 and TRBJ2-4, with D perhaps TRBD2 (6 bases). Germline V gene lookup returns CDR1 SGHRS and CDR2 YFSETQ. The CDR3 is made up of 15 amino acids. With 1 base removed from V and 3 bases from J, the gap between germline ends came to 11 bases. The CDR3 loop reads CASSLWEAGKNIQYF. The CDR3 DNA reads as TGCGCCAGCAGCTTGTGGGAGGCGGGCAAAAACATTCAGTACTTC.

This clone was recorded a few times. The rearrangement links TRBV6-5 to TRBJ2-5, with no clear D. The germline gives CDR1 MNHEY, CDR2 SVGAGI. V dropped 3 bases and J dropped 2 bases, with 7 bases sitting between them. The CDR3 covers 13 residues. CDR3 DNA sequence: TGTGCCAGCAGTTATCGAGTACAAGAGACCCAGTACTTC. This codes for CASSYRVQETQYF.

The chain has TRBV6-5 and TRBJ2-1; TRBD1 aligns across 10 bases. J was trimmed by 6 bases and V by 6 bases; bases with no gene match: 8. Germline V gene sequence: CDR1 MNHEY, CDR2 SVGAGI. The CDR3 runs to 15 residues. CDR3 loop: CASRVAGTGVNEQFF. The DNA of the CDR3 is TGTGCCAGCAGGGTGGCCGGGACAGGGGTCAATGAGCAGTTCTTC.

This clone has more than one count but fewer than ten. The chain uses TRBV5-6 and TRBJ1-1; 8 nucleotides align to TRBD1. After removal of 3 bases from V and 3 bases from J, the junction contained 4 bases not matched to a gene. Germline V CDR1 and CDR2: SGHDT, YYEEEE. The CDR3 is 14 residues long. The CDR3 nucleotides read TGTGCCAGCAGCTACGGACAGGGCGACACTGAAGCTTTCTTT. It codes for CASSYGQGDTEAFF.

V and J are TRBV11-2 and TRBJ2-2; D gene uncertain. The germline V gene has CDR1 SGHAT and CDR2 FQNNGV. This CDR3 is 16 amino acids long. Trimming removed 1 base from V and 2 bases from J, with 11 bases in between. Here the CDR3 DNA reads TGTGCCAGCAGCTTAGGGTTGTACAGTAACACCGGGGAGCTGTTTTTT. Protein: CASSLGLYSNTGELFF. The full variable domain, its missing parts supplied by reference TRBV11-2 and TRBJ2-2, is EAGVAQSPRYKIIEKRQSVAFWCNPISGHATLYWYQQILGQGPKLLIQFQNNGVVDDSQLPKDRFSAERLKGVDSTLKIQPAKLEDSAVYLCASSLGLYSNTGELFFGEGSRLTVL.

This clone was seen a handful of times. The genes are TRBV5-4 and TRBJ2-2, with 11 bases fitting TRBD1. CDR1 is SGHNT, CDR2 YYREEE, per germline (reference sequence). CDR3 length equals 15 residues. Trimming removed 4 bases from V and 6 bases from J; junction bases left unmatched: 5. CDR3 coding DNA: TGTGCCAGCAGCAGGACAGGGGGCGCGTCCGGGGAGCTGTTTTTT. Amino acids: CASSRTGGASGELFF.

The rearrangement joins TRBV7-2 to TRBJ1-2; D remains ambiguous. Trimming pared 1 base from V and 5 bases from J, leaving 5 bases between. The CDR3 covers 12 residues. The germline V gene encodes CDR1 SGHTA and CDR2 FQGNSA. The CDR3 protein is CASSLGGYGYTF. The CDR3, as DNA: TGTGCCAGCAGCTTAGGAGGTTATGGCTACACCTTC. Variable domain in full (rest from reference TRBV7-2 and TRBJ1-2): GAGVSQSPSNKVTEKGKDVELRCDPISGHTALYWYRQSLGQGLEFLIYFQGNSAPDKSGLPSDRFSAERTGGSVSTLTIQRTQQEDSAVYLCASSLGGYGYTFGSGTRLTVV.

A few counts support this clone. CDR3 residues: CAWSVAGSTEAFF. DNA of the CDR3: TGTGCCTGGAGTGTAGCCGGGAGCACTGAAGCTTTCTTT. The V and J genes are TRBV30 and TRBJ1-1; D uncertain. This CDR3 is built from 13 residues. The germline V gene encodes CDR1 GTSNPN and CDR2 SVGIG (reference sequence). Deletions cut 0 bases from V and 4 bases from J, with 9 bases between.

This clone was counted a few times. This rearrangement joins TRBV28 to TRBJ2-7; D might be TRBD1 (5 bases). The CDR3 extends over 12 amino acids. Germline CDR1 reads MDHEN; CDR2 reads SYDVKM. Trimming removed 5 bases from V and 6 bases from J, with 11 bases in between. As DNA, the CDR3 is TGTGCCAGCAGTGAGCAGGGTGGCGAGCAGTACTTC. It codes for CASSEQGGEQYF.

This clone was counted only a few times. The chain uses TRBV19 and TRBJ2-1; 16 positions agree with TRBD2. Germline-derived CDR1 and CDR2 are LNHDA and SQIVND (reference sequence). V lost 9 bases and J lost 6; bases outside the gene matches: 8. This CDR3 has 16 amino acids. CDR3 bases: TGTGCCAGCTCGGGGACTAGCGGGAGGGGATCCAATGAGCAGTTCTTC. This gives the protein CASSGTSGRGSNEQFF. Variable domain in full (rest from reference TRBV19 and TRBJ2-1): DGGITQSPKYLFRKEGQNVTLSCEQNLNHDAMYWYRQDPGQGLRLIYYSQIVNDFQKGDIAEGYSVSREKKESFPLTVTSAQKNPTAFYLCASSGTSGRGSNEQFFGPGTRLTVL.